Listed below are T cell receptor beta chains from one sample, sequenced in a study of T cells in Graves' hyperthyroidism and ophthalmopathy. One entry per CDR3 protein results from TCRdb running MiXCR on the multiplex PCR reads. The sample includes around 520,000 distinct CDR3 sequences, approximately 14% of them seen just once. The sample was blood. The receptor source for this set is a woman between 35 and 50 years old with Graves' hyperthyroidism. Both conserved end residues are part of each CDR3. The D gene is left open where the match is weak. Size tells how often a clone was seen (once, few, many) or the class of an expanded clone, and some rows leave it out.

J gene,clone size,V gene,D gene,CDR3 length,CDR3 protein,CDR3 DNA
TRBJ2-2,few,TRBV12-5,TRBD1,16,CASGLGQGKNTGELFF,TGTGCTAGTGGTTTGGGACAGGGAAAGAATACCGGGGAGCTGTTTTTT
TRBJ2-5,many,TRBV10-3,TRBD2,16,CAISGTSGRVVETQYF,TGTGCCATCAGTGGCACTAGCGGGAGGGTTGTGGAGACCCAGTACTTC
TRBJ1-3,-,TRBV9,-,16,CASSVGEGAPGNTIYF,TGTGCCAGCAGCGTAGGGGAAGGGGCCCCTGGAAACACCATATATTTT
TRBJ1-1,many,TRBV2,-,12,CASSGWGTEAFF,TGTGCCAGCTCTGGTTGGGGGACTGAAGCTTTCTTT
TRBJ1-2,-,TRBV20-1,TRBD1,19,CSARVQKVINRGRKDGYTF,TGCAGTGCTAGAGTTCAGAAAGTTATAAACAGGGGGCGGAAGGATGGCTACACCTTC
TRBJ2-2,-,TRBV5-4,TRBD2,16,CASSLGLAGGSGELFF,TGTGCCAGCAGCCTGGGACTAGCGGGAGGGTCCGGGGAGCTGTTTTTT
TRBJ2-3,many,TRBV6-1,-,15,CASERIWERADTQYF,TGTGCCAGCGAGAGGATTTGGGAGCGCGCAGATACGCAGTATTTT
TRBJ1-1,-,TRBV18,TRBD1,16,CASSRQGPSLTTEAFF,TGTGCCAGCTCCCGACAGGGGCCATCGCTGACCACTGAAGCTTTCTTT
TRBJ2-1,-,TRBV12-3/TRBV12-4,TRBD1,15,CASSTGTGYDNEQFF,TGTGCCAGCAGCACCGGGACAGGGTATGACAATGAGCAGTTCTTC
TRBJ1-4,many,TRBV7-2,-,16,CASSRGTLPTNEKLFF,TGTGCCAGCAGCAGAGGGACACTCCCAACTAATGAAAAACTGTTTTTT
TRBJ1-3,few,TRBV29-1,-,14,CSAQPTGRGNTIYF,TGCAGCGCCCAACCGACAGGAAGGGGAAACACCATATATTTT
TRBJ2-7,-,TRBV20-1,-,13,CSARDRLGYEQYF,TGCAGTGCTAGAGATCGACTTGGGTACGAGCAGTACTTC
TRBJ2-5,many,TRBV11-2,-,14,CASSPPGARGTQYF,TGTGCCAGCAGCCCCCCGGGAGCTCGAGGGACCCAGTACTTC
TRBJ1-4,many,TRBV6-1,-,14,CASRSEDYNEKLFF,TGTGCCAGCAGAAGTGAAGATTATAATGAAAAACTGTTTTTT
TRBJ2-3,many,TRBV5-1,TRBD2,14,CASSSSGTGDTQYF,TGCGCCAGCAGCTCCAGCGGGACTGGAGATACGCAGTATTTT
TRBJ2-1,many,TRBV6-1,TRBD2,19,CASSPRTSGRPSSYNEQFF,TGTGCCAGCAGTCCCCGGACTAGCGGGAGACCGAGCTCCTACAATGAGCAGTTCTTC
TRBJ2-5,many,TRBV5-8,-,14,CASSLGVPGETQYF,TGTGCCAGCAGCTTGGGGGTCCCCGGGGAGACCCAGTACTTC
TRBJ2-3,many,TRBV20-1,TRBD1,16,CSARDPGQGPTDTQYF,TGCAGTGCTAGAGATCCGGGACAGGGGCCCACAGATACGCAGTATTTT
TRBJ1-5,many,TRBV6-2/TRBV6-3,TRBD1,16,CASSRGQGYSNQPQHF,TGTGCCAGCAGTCGAGGACAGGGGTATAGCAATCAGCCCCAGCATTTT
TRBJ2-1,many,TRBV2,-,14,CASSELVNQNEQFF,TGTGCCAGCAGTGAGCTAGTGAATCAGAATGAGCAGTTCTTC
TRBJ2-1,many,TRBV20-1,TRBD2,17,CSARDFSGRGSHDEQFF,TGCAGTGCTAGAGATTTTAGCGGGAGGGGGTCCCACGATGAGCAGTTCTTC
TRBJ1-2,-,TRBV24-1,-,15,CATSDSLRARSGYTF,TGTGCCACCAGTGATTCCCTTCGGGCTCGGAGTGGCTACACCTTC
TRBJ2-2,-,TRBV10-3,-,13,CAISARNTGELFF,TGTGCCATCAGTGCCAGAAACACCGGGGAGCTGTTTTTT